The 2 T cell receptor beta chains given below trace back to one sample, sequenced in a study of blood T cell repertoires in COVID-19. TCRdb keeps only in-frame clones here, not all; method: immunoSEQ multiplex PCR. The sample includes more than 45,000 clones, 90% of them seen just once. The sample taken for sequencing was peripheral blood. Every receptor here comes from a man aged 65-85 years with acute or convalescent COVID-19.

This sequence joins TRBV28 and TRBJ1-5, with TRBD1 as a possible D gene (6 bases). The CDR3 contains 14 residues. The V end lost 2 bases, the J end lost 8 bases, and 13 bases lay between the germline ends. The germline V gene has CDR1 MDHEN and CDR2 SYDVKM. CDR3 sequence reads: CASSLVTGQEPQHF. Written as DNA, the CDR3 is TGTGCCAGCAGTTTAGTAACAGGGCAGGAGCCCCAGCATTTT.

About this clone: Compared with germline, one end of the junction differs, possibly owing to a read error. The rearrangement uses TRBV7-9 and TRBJ1-1; 7 positions match TRBD1. Germline CDR1 is SEHNR and CDR2 is FQNEAQ (reference sequence). CDR3 length: 13 residues. CDR3 residues: CASSLGQDLHAFF. DNA of the CDR3: TGTGCCAGCAGTTTAGGACAGGATCTCCACGCTTTCTTT. The full variable domain, rest sourced from reference TRBV7-9 and TRBJ1-1, is DTGVSQNPRHKITKRGQNVTFRCDPISEHNRLYWYRQTLGQGPEFLTYFQNEAQLEKSRLLSDRFSAERPKGSFSTLEIQRTEQGDSAMYLCASSLGQDLHAFFGQGTRLTVV.